The subject of this entry is one TCR beta chain. This sample also contains other DNA sequences that code for the same CDR3. The data belong to a study of blood T cell repertoires in COVID-19. About the study: The United States, Italy and Spain provided the acute and convalescent COVID-19 samples.

Trimming took 5 bases from V and 4 from J, leaving 11 bases between them. Germline V gene sequence: CDR1 SGHTA, CDR2 FQGNSA. The length of the CDR3 is 13 residues. TCRdb's table, derived via immunoSEQ multiplex PCR, lists solely in-frame clones and lacks some. The table has about 140,000 clones, 85% to 90% seen once. Sequenced sample: peripheral blood. The receptor was derived from a woman in her thirties or forties with acute or convalescent COVID-19. This chain connects TRBV7-2 to TRBJ1-1; weak D call: TRBD1 (6 bases). CDR3 residues: CASSTQGSTEAFF. CDR3 nucleotide sequence: TGTGCCAGCAGCACACAGGGTAGCACTGAAGCTTTCTTT.